Sequencing of this T cell receptor beta chain was carried out in a study of cytomegalovirus exposure and HLA in healthy donors. Regarding the study as a whole: CMV serostatus was the only recorded immune exposure for donors.

It was with 60 Vbeta and 13 Jbeta primers that the PCR ran. Assay used: immunoSEQ multiplex PCR; TCRdb lists only in-frame clones, some missing. The sample has about 91,000 clones, and its top ten clones hold roughly 3.4%. A note on this clone: The antigen remains undetermined.

Healthy bone marrow donors made up the donor group. The clonotype comes from a woman aged 25 to 45 in good health and CMV-seronegative. The material sequenced was PBMCs.

CDR3 sequence (DNA): TGTGCCAGTAGTACGCCGGGACTGAACTACGAGCAGTACTTC. It codes for CASSTPGLNYEQYF. The chain has TRBV19 and TRBJ2-7; D perhaps matches TRBD2 (6 bases). V was pared by 4 bases and J by 3 bases, with 13 bases between. Germline lookup yields CDR1 LNHDA and CDR2 SQIVND (reference sequence). The CDR3 is 14 amino acids.